A single sample is the source of the 10 T cell receptor beta chains below, sequenced in a study of PD-1 blockade in classical Hodgkin lymphoma. The method was immunoSEQ multiplex PCR; TCRdb's version includes in-frame clones alone and lacks a portion of them. The table includes about 36,000 clones, around 63% detected once. The patients all showed relapse after autologous stem cell transplantation, while their brentuximab vedotin exposure varied. The source material was peripheral blood mononuclear cells (PBMCs), sampled before the second cycle of nivolumab. Receptors were obtained from a human donor with classical Hodgkin lymphoma.

The V call is TRBV5-1, the J call TRBJ2-7; D call uncertain. This CDR3 spans 15 amino acids. Trimming stripped 0 bases from V and 3 bases from J, with 13 bases between. Per the germline V gene, CDR1 is SGHRS and CDR2 is YFSETQ. This CDR3 reads CASSLDQASNYEQYF. CDR3 nucleotides: TGCGCCAGCAGCTTGGACCAGGCGTCTAACTACGAGCAGTACTTC.

This chain joins TRBV29-1 and TRBJ2-7; 7 bases line up with TRBD2. V lost 4 bases and J lost 2; bases outside the gene matches: 5. The CDR3 runs to 13 residues. Germline values: CDR1 SQVTM, CDR2 ANQGSEA. CDR3 sequence reads: CSVVASGTYEQYF. CDR3 coding DNA: TGCAGCGTTGTGGCTAGCGGAACCTACGAGCAGTACTTC.

Regarding this clone: The sample holds other DNA sequences that translate to the same CDR3. The chain couples TRBV10-3 to TRBJ2-1, with a tentative D call TRBD2 (7 bases). CDR1 and CDR2 from the germline V gene are ENHRY and SYGVKD. This CDR3 spans 15 amino acids. V was pared by 0 bases and J by 10 bases, with 16 bases between. The CDR3 loop is CAISESTAGAGEQFF. The CDR3 DNA follows: TGTGCCATCAGTGAGTCGACGGCGGGGGCAGGGGAGCAGTTCTTC.

This clone has just a few counts. V is TRBV9 and J is TRBJ2-2, with unresolved D. Germline V CDR1 and CDR2: SGDLS, YYNGEE. The CDR3 is made up of 15 amino acids. Trimming left V 3 bases short and J 0 bases short, with 9 bases between. The CDR3 DNA reads as TGTGCCAGCAGCGCACGGGTGACGAACACCGGGGAGCTGTTTTTT. Translating gives CASSARVTNTGELFF.

This clone has a single count. The chain recombines TRBV27 with TRBJ2-6; D may match TRBD1 or TRBD2 (5 bases each). Trimming took 3 bases from V and 2 from J, leaving 8 bases between them. Germline V gives CDR1 MNHEY, CDR2 SMNVEV (reference sequence). This CDR3 spans 15 amino acids. This CDR3 is CASSLRGPGANVLTF. The CDR3 DNA is TGTGCCAGCAGTTTGAGGGGCCCTGGGGCCAACGTCCTGACTTTC.

The CDR3, as DNA: TGTGCCAGTGGGATAGCCGAACCTTACACAGATACGCAGTATTTT. Residues: CASGIAEPYTDTQYF. The rearrangement links TRBV28 to TRBJ2-3; no clear D gene. The V gene's germline CDR1 is MDHEN and CDR2 SYDVKM. CDR3 length: 15 residues. The V gene lost 9 bases and the J gene lost 2 bases, with 18 bases spanning the gap. Complete variable domain (other parts from reference TRBV28 and TRBJ2-3): DVKVTQSSRYLVKRTGEKVFLECVQDMDHENMFWYRQDPGLGLRLIYFSYDVKMKEKGDIPEGYSVSREKKERFSLILESASTNQTSMYLCASGIAEPYTDTQYFGPGTRLTVL.

V and J are TRBV7-3 and TRBJ1-1; 7 bases fit TRBD1. The trim removed 11 bases at V and 10 bases at J, leaving 16 bases unmatched. Germline V gene sequence: CDR1 SGHTA, CDR2 FQGTGA. The CDR3 consists of 13 residues. The chain's CDR3 is CASASGGQASAFF. The CDR3, as DNA: TGTGCCTCAGCGTCGGGCGGACAGGCCTCAGCTTTCTTT.

The table lists this clone with a few counts. CDR3 amino acids: CSASRTYEQYF. DNA of the CDR3: TGCAGTGCCTCTCGTACCTACGAGCAGTACTTC. The rearrangement links TRBV20-1 to TRBJ2-7; D remains unclear. The germline CDR1 and CDR2 sequences are DFQATT and SNEGSKA (reference sequence). Trimming shortened V by 6 bases and J by 2 bases, and 8 bases separated the two germline ends. The CDR3 has 11 amino acids.

The chain links TRBV18 to TRBJ2-2, with D unclear. The CDR3 loop spans 13 amino acids. V was pared by 4 bases and J by 0 bases, with 3 bases between. CDR1 KGHSH and CDR2 LQKENI come from the germline V gene. The DNA for the CDR3 is TGTGCCAGCTCACGGGCGAACACCGGGGAGCTGTTTTTT. Translated, it gives CASSRANTGELFF.

V and J are TRBV21-1 and TRBJ2-6; the tabulated D call, TRBD1, remains unverified against the DNA. TRBV21-1 corresponds to a pseudogene. CDR3 length equals 16 residues. CDR3 region: CASSKNSPSGANVLTF. For the CDR3, the DNA is TGTGCCAGCAGCAAAAACAGCCCCTCTGGGGCCAACGTCCTGACTTTC.